The clone carrying this TCR beta chain came up a few times. CDR3 length: 14 residues. Germline V lookup: CDR1 MNHNS, CDR2 SASEGT. Trimming shortened V by 5 bases and J by 5 bases, and 13 bases separated the two germline ends. It was with 60 Vbeta and 13 Jbeta primers that the PCR ran. The method was immunoSEQ multiplex PCR; TCRdb's version includes in-frame clones alone and lacks a portion of them. Of roughly 80,000 clones listed, roughly 82% are singletons. This sample was taken from a study of cytomegalovirus exposure and HLA in healthy donors. Study background: The Caucasian-associated ancestry cluster held roughly 81% of around 380 genotyped donors.

The specimen was PBMCs. The receptor comes from a male donor in good health and CMV-seropositive. The rearrangement uses TRBV6-1 and TRBJ1-5, with a weak D call TRBD1 (6 bases). The CDR3 here is CASSSSGGYQPQHF. The CDR3 nucleotides are TGTGCCAGCAGTAGTTCGGGGGGCTATCAGCCCCAGCATTTT.